This T cell receptor beta chain was sequenced for a study of blood T cell repertoires in COVID-19 (TCRdb year 2020). With regard to the full study: Collaborator samples came from the United States, Italy and Spain and covered acute and convalescent phases of COVID-19. The prospective study material was composed of cDNA or gDNA derived from T cells, B-cell-depleted T cells, or PBMCs. Deeply sampled blood TCRbeta repertoires from subjects exposed to, actively infected with, or recovered from COVID-19 were included in the dataset. The repertoires were released in a freely available public database meant as a resource for research on the immune response to SARS-CoV-2. Samples were obtained from the ongoing ImmuneRACE study (first 160 participants) and from over 1,000 subjects provided by 6 global collaborators. Sample metadata almost always included a de-identified subject ID, COVID-19 status, age in years and sex. Where HLA class I and class II types were available, the types were taken from metadata supplied by the sample provider, not from assay-based typing. The full study reports these points: The quantity of clinical and demographic metadata differed by source and by participant and was supplied without curation.

Enrolling through a virtual design, the prospective study's participants ranged in age from roughly 18 to 89 years and lived across 20 to 25 United States geographic areas. Cohort assignment in the prospective study relied on participant-reported clinical history from a screening survey and a study questionnaire. ImmuneRACE Cohort 3 recovered participants were defined by two consecutive negative NP/OP PCR tests, healthcare professional clearance, or symptom resolution. Mobile phlebotomists in the prospective study collected whole blood, serum and a nasopharyngeal or oropharyngeal swab from every participant. Additional blood draws and questionnaires over a 2-month period could optionally be provided by prospective study participants. Prospective study blood samples were shipped either frozen or at room temperature before DNA extraction. TCRbeta CDR3 regions were amplified from genomic DNA using the immunoSEQ Assay, a bias-controlled multiplex PCR. The study's own analysis went as follows. The number of nucleated cells in each sample was estimated from the amplification of reference gene primers within the assay. To quantify the absolute abundance of each unique TCRbeta CDR3 rearrangement, sequence reads were collapsed and filtered. Productive Simpson clonality was computed per sample as the square root of Simpson's diversity index over productive rearrangements. Not all clones reach the TCRdb copy of this immuneACCESS table, which keeps in-frame sequences only. Checked studies attribute under half of the gap to unresolved V genes and leave the rest unexplained. V, J and clone size reflect that table, while D and trimming were determined from the DNA. The table for this sample lists around 170,000 clones; roughly 88% of them were counted only once. The top ten clones comprise roughly 9% of the sample.

The CDR3 holds 16 amino acids from the cysteine to the phenylalanine. The entry retains the CDR3 DNA only, 48 bases that are in frame from base 1. Ends trimmed: V by 5 bases, J by 2 bases; bases unmatched to a gene: 8. Per the germline V gene (reference sequence), LNHDA is the CDR1 and SQIVND is the CDR2. In regard to this clone: Its antigen remains undetermined. Base qualities are not at hand, and no much larger clone is one base apart.

This receptor was taken from a woman between 18 and 30 years old who had recovered from COVID-19. The rearrangement joined TRBV19 to TRBJ2-2; TRBD1 matches 7 bases in the middle. The sample comprised PBMCs or T cells enriched from blood (not recorded which). The nucleotide sequence reads TGTGCCAGTAGTGAGACAGGGACCCTTAACACCGGGGAGCTGTTTTTT. Translated, it reads CASSETGTLNTGELFF.